This T cell receptor beta chain derives from a study of OX40 agonist ivuxolimab in advanced cancers. Profiled with immunoSEQ multiplex PCR; TCRdb holds only in-frame clones, not every one. This table holds tens of thousands of clones, almost 85% found once. With respect to this clone: Its antigen remains unknown.

Study results and caveats: Researchers did not establish what antigens the expanded peripheral T cells target.

Germline V lookup: CDR1 SNHLY, CDR2 FYNNEI. After removal of 2 bases from V and 3 bases from J, the junction contained 6 bases not matched to a gene. The CDR3 loop spans 17 amino acids. The chain combines TRBV2 with TRBJ2-5; the match to TRBD2 covers 13 bases. Sequencing used CD4+ or CD8+ T cells sorted from blood, obtained in a trial of the OX40 agonist ivuxolimab. This clonotype originated in an adult with an advanced solid tumor such as melanoma, head and neck, liver or kidney cancer. CDR3 in DNA: TGTGCCAGCAGTGAATCGATGGGACTAGCGGGGAAAGAGACCCAGTACTTC. Residues: CASSESMGLAGKETQYF.